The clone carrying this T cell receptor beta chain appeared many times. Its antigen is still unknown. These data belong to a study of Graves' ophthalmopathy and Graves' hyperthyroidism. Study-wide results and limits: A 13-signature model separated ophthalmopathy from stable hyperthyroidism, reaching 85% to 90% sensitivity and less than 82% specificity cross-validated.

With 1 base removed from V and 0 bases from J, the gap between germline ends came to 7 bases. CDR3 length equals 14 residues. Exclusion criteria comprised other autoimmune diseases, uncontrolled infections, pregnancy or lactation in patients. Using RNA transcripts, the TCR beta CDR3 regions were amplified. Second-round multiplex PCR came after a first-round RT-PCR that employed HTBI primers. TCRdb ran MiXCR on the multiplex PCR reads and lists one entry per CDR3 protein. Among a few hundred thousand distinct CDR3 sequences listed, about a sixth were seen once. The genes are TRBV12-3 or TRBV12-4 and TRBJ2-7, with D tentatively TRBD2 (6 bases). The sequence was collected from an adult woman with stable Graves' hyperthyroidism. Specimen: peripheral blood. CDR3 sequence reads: CASSLDGSSYEQYF. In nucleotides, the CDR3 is TGTGCCAGCAGTTTAGACGGGAGCTCCTACGAGCAGTACTTC.